Listed below are T cell receptor beta chains from one sample, sequenced in a study of post-analysis software for immune sequencing data. MiXCR, run by TCRdb on the PCR reads, gives a single entry per CDR3 protein. The sample consists of about 810,000 distinct CDR3 sequences, 53% of them appearing once. Specimen: blood. The receptors were sampled from a girl aged 5-17 years with multiple sclerosis. Each CDR3 is given with its conserved first and last residue. A D gene is named only where the DNA matches it firmly. Clone size is shown for a subset of rows, as once, few, many or a class of expanded clone.

CDR3 length	V gene	J gene	clone size	D gene	CDR3 protein	CDR3 DNA
14	TRBV20-1	TRBJ2-3	-	TRBD2	CSARVAGLADTQYF	TGCAGTGCTCGCGTAGCGGGATTGGCAGATACGCAGTATTTT
16	TRBV5-1	TRBJ2-5	-	TRBD1	CASSPGQGRYQETQYF	TGCGCCAGCAGCCCAGGACAGGGGAGGTACCAAGAGACCCAGTACTTC
12	TRBV29-1	TRBJ1-2	few	-	CSVSPGNYGYTF	TGCAGCGTTTCACCGGGGAACTATGGCTACACCTTC
16	TRBV29-1	TRBJ1-5	-	-	CSVVEGPRRSNQPQHF	TGCAGCGTTGTAGAAGGACCTAGGAGAAGCAATCAGCCCCAGCATTTT
15	TRBV7-6	TRBJ2-7	-	TRBD1	CASSLLLGQGVEQYF	TGTGCCAGCAGCTTATTACTGGGACAGGGTGTCGAGCAGTACTTC
13	TRBV19	TRBJ1-2	-	TRBD1	CASHKDRGDGYTF	TGTGCCAGTCACAAGGACAGGGGTGACGGCTACACCTTC
16	TRBV21-1	TRBJ2-5	-	-	CASSKRGLAGKETQYF	TGTGCCAGCAGCAAAAGGGGACTAGCGGGAAAGGAGACCCAGTACTTC
13	TRBV12-3/TRBV12-4	TRBJ1-4	-	-	CASSPAENEKLFF	TGTGCCAGCAGCCCGGCGGAGAATGAAAAACTGTTTTTT
14	TRBV20-1	TRBJ2-7	-	TRBD1	CSARVQGASYEQYF	TGCAGTGCTAGAGTCCAGGGGGCCTCCTACGAGCAGTACTTC
14	TRBV20-1	TRBJ2-4	-	-	CSVDTRGAKNIQYF	TGCAGTGTCGACACCCGGGGAGCCAAAAACATTCAGTACTTC
14	TRBV5-1	TRBJ2-1	-	-	CASKQSGTFYEQFF	TGCGCCAGCAAACAATCAGGCACTTTCTATGAGCAGTTCTTC
15	TRBV6-2/TRBV6-3	TRBJ1-2	-	TRBD1	CASSSTDRSRYGYTF	TGTGCCAGCAGTTCCACGGACAGGAGCCGATATGGCTACACCTTC
11	TRBV20-1	TRBJ1-2	-	TRBD1	CSAGDSNSYTF	TGCAGTGCCGGGGACAGCAATTCCTACACCTTC
17	TRBV5-1	TRBJ2-7	-	TRBD2	CASSTSGTSGISYEQYF	TGCGCCAGCAGCACATCCGGGACTAGCGGGATCTCCTACGAGCAGTACTTC
15	TRBV7-3	TRBJ2-3	few	TRBD1	CASSSRQGPTDTQYF	TGTGCCAGCAGCTCGCGACAGGGCCCCACAGATACGCAGTATTTT
17	TRBV6-1	TRBJ1-1	few	-	CASIARLGAAPNTEAFF	TGTGCCAGCATCGCCCGGCTAGGGGCAGCGCCGAACACTGAAGCTTTCTTT
13	TRBV29-1	TRBJ1-2	few	TRBD1	CSVDQGTGLAYTF	TGCAGCGTCGACCAAGGGACAGGCTTGGCCTACACCTTC
14	TRBV7-7	TRBJ2-7	few	TRBD2	CASSFGTSSNEQYF	TGTGCCAGCAGCTTCGGGACTAGCTCCAACGAGCAATACTTC
17	TRBV6-2/TRBV6-3	TRBJ2-3	-	-	CASSYVRTIGGTDTQYF	TGTGCCAGCAGTTACGTCAGGACTATTGGGGGCACAGATACGCAGTATTTT
15	TRBV6-5	TRBJ1-1	once	-	CASSHLPGTNTEAFF	TGTGCCAGCAGTCACCTCCCTGGGACAAACACTGAAGCTTTCTTT
16	TRBV28	TRBJ2-5	-	TRBD2	CATSSTRGRTRETQYF	TGTGCCACATCCAGTACTCGCGGGAGGACTCGGGAGACCCAGTACTTC
14	TRBV20-1	TRBJ2-5	-	TRBD2	CSASLAGALDGEYF	TGCAGTGCTAGCCTAGCGGGAGCCCTCGACGGGGAGTACTTC
11	TRBV5-1	TRBJ1-1	-	-	CASSVQGEAFF	TGCGCCAGCAGCGTGCAGGGTGAAGCTTTCTTT
16	TRBV7-6	TRBJ1-1	-	TRBD1	CASSLRDRGRNTEAFF	TGTGCCAGCAGCTTGAGGGACAGGGGCCGAAACACTGAAGCTTTCTTT
14	TRBV14	TRBJ2-1	-	-	CASSQDGSFSEQFF	TGTGCCAGCAGCCAAGATGGGTCGTTTAGTGAGCAGTTCTTC
14	TRBV29-1	TRBJ1-2	few	-	CSVGPRRSNYGYTF	TGCAGCGTTGGCCCTCGGAGGTCTAACTATGGCTACACCTTC
13	TRBV29-1	TRBJ2-1	-	-	CSVEEPVYHRQFF	TGCAGCGTTGAAGAACCGGTTTACCATAGGCAGTTCTTC
13	TRBV29-1	TRBJ1-4	-	-	CSVERAGDEKLFF	TGCAGCGTTGAAAGGGCAGGAGACGAAAAACTGTTTTTT
14	TRBV11-2	TRBJ2-7	-	-	CASSPGLGGNEQYF	TGTGCCAGCAGCCCAGGACTCGGCGGGAACGAGCAGTACTTC
15	TRBV10-2	TRBJ2-7	few	TRBD2	CASSVTSGAPYEQYF	TGCGCCAGCAGTGTCACTAGCGGGGCCCCCTACGAGCAGTACTTC
11	TRBV20-1	TRBJ2-7	few	-	CSAEGTAEQYF	TGCAGTGCCGAGGGAACAGCCGAGCAGTACTTC
13	TRBV3-1	TRBJ2-7	-	-	CASSPTGLYEQYF	TGTGCCAGCAGCCCTACGGGACTGTACGAGCAGTACTTC
11	TRBV29-1	TRBJ2-3	few	-	CSGDVGEAQYF	TGCAGCGGGGACGTAGGCGAGGCGCAGTATTTT
13	TRBV3-1	TRBJ2-1	few	TRBD2	CASSQGTNNEQFF	TGTGCCAGCAGCCAGGGGACTAACAATGAGCAGTTCTTC
14	TRBV18	TRBJ1-2	-	-	CASSLGTGIGDYTF	TGTGCCAGCTCCCTCGGAACAGGGATAGGCGACTACACCTTC
15	TRBV4-1	TRBJ2-1	few	TRBD1	CASSQEGTAYNEQFF	TGCGCCAGCAGCCAAGAGGGGACAGCCTACAATGAGCAGTTCTTC
13	TRBV7-9	TRBJ2-7	-	-	CASRDTLTYEQYF	TGTGCCAGCAGGGACACTTTAACCTACGAGCAGTACTTC
15	TRBV4-1	TRBJ1-2	few	-	CASRSLGGSNYGYTF	TGCGCCAGCAGGTCCCTGGGAGGAAGTAACTATGGCTACACCTTC
15	TRBV6-4	TRBJ2-3	few	-	CASSAKGDGTDTQYF	TGTGCCAGCAGTGCGAAGGGAGACGGGACAGATACGCAGTATTTT
14	TRBV20-1	TRBJ2-7	-	TRBD1	CSARGQGGLYEQYF	TGCAGTGCTAGAGGACAGGGGGGCCTTTACGAGCAGTACTTC
12	TRBV29-1	TRBJ1-2	-	-	CSARGPRDGYTF	TGCAGCGCCCGGGGACCAAGGGATGGCTACACCTTC
15	TRBV7-2	TRBJ2-5	once	-	CASSSSSARGETQYF	TGTGCCAGCAGCTCCTCTAGCGCTAGAGGAGAGACCCAGTACTTC
16	TRBV20-1	TRBJ2-7	-	TRBD2	CSARDWGGESGYEQYF	TGCAGTGCTAGAGATTGGGGGGGGGAGTCGGGCTACGAGCAGTACTTC
14	TRBV29-1	TRBJ2-5	few	-	CSAGAGRERETQYF	TGCAGCGCCGGAGCCGGAAGGGAGAGAGAGACCCAGTACTTC
13	TRBV20-1	TRBJ2-1	-	-	CSASRSVDNEQFF	TGCAGTGCTAGCCGTAGCGTAGACAATGAGCAGTTCTTC
15	TRBV11-2	TRBJ2-7	many	-	CASSHPGSWMGEQYF	TGTGCCAGCAGCCACCCGGGCTCCTGGATGGGCGAGCAGTACTTC
13	TRBV20-1	TRBJ2-5	few	TRBD1	CSAYRGPSETQYF	TGCAGTGCGTACAGGGGCCCGTCAGAGACCCAGTACTTC